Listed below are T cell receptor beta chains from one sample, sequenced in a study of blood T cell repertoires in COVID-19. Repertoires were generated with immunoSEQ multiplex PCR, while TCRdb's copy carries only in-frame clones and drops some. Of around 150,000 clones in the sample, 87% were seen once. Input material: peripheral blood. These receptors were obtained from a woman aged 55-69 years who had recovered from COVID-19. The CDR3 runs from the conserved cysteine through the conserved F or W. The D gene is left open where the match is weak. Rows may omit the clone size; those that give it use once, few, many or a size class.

CDR3 protein: CASSLNSQYSNQPQHF; CDR3 DNA: TGTGCCAGCAGTTTAAACAGCCAGTATAGCAATCAGCCCCAGCATTTT; J gene: TRBJ1-5; D gene: -; clone size: -; V gene: TRBV28
CDR3 protein: CASSLAGATYEQYF; CDR3 DNA: TGTGCCAGCAGCTTAGCGGGGGCTACCTACGAGCAGTACTTC; J gene: TRBJ2-7; D gene: -; clone size: -; V gene: TRBV7-9
CDR3 protein: CASSFPGGGHNEQFF; CDR3 DNA: TGTGCCAGCAGTTTCCCGGGGGGGGGCCACAATGAGCAGTTCTTC; J gene: TRBJ2-1; D gene: TRBD2; clone size: few; V gene: TRBV28
CDR3 protein: CASSLVWAGGLTGELFF; CDR3 DNA: TGTGCCAGCAGCTTAGTCTGGGCGGGGGGCTTAACCGGGGAGCTGTTTTTT; J gene: TRBJ2-2; D gene: TRBD2; clone size: -; V gene: TRBV11-2
CDR3 protein: CASSLKRALNTEAFF; CDR3 DNA: TGTGCCAGCAGTTTGAAGAGGGCTTTGAACACTGAAGCTTTCTTT; J gene: TRBJ1-1; D gene: -; clone size: -; V gene: TRBV28
CDR3 protein: CASSLGWGLAGNTIYF; CDR3 DNA: TGTGCCAGCAGCTTAGGGTGGGGGCTGGCTGGAAACACCATATATTTT; J gene: TRBJ1-3; D gene: -; clone size: -; V gene: TRBV11-2
CDR3 protein: CSGTGGSYNEQFF; CDR3 DNA: TGCAGCGGGACAGGGGGATCCTACAATGAGCAGTTCTTC; J gene: TRBJ2-1; D gene: TRBD1; clone size: -; V gene: TRBV29-1
CDR3 protein: CASSRLAAGTGELFF; CDR3 DNA: TGTGCCAGCAGTCGACTAGCGGCAGGCACCGGGGAGCTGTTTTTT; J gene: TRBJ2-2; D gene: TRBD2; clone size: once; V gene: TRBV6-2/TRBV6-3
CDR3 protein: CASSPGTGGLGYTF; CDR3 DNA: TGTGCCAGCAGCCCTGGGACAGGGGGGCTTGGCTACACCTTC; J gene: TRBJ1-2; D gene: TRBD1; clone size: once; V gene: TRBV3-1/TRBV3-2
CDR3 protein: CASREGADRNTEAFF; CDR3 DNA: TGTGCCAGCAGGGAGGGGGCAGATAGGAACACTGAAGCTTTCTTT; J gene: TRBJ1-1; D gene: TRBD1; clone size: -; V gene: TRBV5-4
CDR3 protein: CASSPRQNTEAFF; CDR3 DNA: TGCGCCAGCAGCCCGAGACAGAACACTGAAGCTTTCTTT; J gene: TRBJ1-1; D gene: -; clone size: once; V gene: TRBV5-1
CDR3 protein: CASSQGAGGSTDTQYF; CDR3 DNA: TGCGCCAGCAGCCAAGGCGCGGGGGGGAGCACAGATACGCAGTATTTT; J gene: TRBJ2-3; D gene: TRBD2; clone size: -; V gene: TRBV4-3
CDR3 protein: CASSPPGGLGSGNTIYF; CDR3 DNA: TGTGCCAGCAGTCCCCCAGGAGGGTTAGGCTCTGGAAACACCATATATTTT; J gene: TRBJ1-3; D gene: -; clone size: -; V gene: TRBV28
CDR3 protein: CATSDPSQEFANTGELFF; CDR3 DNA: TGTGCCACCAGTGACCCGTCACAGGAGTTCGCGAACACCGGGGAGCTGTTTTTT; J gene: TRBJ2-2; D gene: -; clone size: -; V gene: TRBV24-1
CDR3 protein: CASSGTGDYGYTF; CDR3 DNA: TGTGCCAGCAGTGGGACAGGGGACTATGGCTACACCTTC; J gene: TRBJ1-2; D gene: TRBD1; clone size: -; V gene: TRBV2
CDR3 protein: CASSERGLEQYF; CDR3 DNA: TGTGCCAGCAGTGAAAGGGGCCTCGAGCAGTACTTC; J gene: TRBJ2-7; D gene: -; clone size: -; V gene: TRBV2
CDR3 protein: CASSLAGRSYNEQFF; CDR3 DNA: TGCGCCAGCAGCTTGGCGGGAAGATCCTACAATGAGCAGTTCTTC; J gene: TRBJ2-1; D gene: -; clone size: -; V gene: TRBV5-1
CDR3 protein: CASSPRDRGDDSPLHF; CDR3 DNA: TGTGCCAGCAGCCCGCGGGACAGGGGTGATGATTCACCCCTCCACTTT; J gene: TRBJ1-6; D gene: TRBD1; clone size: -; V gene: TRBV4-2
CDR3 protein: CAWSPGHTSGELFF; CDR3 DNA: TGTGCCTGGAGTCCGGGACATACTTCAGGGGAGCTGTTTTTT; J gene: TRBJ2-2; D gene: -; clone size: -; V gene: TRBV30
CDR3 protein: CSVAGDSTDTQYF; CDR3 DNA: TGCAGCGTTGCGGGGGATAGCACAGATACGCAGTATTTT; J gene: TRBJ2-3; D gene: -; clone size: few; V gene: TRBV29-1